The rows below give T cell receptor beta chains drawn from one sample of a study of vaccination and CD4 T cells after COVID-19. TCRdb redid the calling of the PCR reads with MiXCR, one entry per CDR3 protein. The table records over 10,000 distinct CDR3 sequences, less than 45% of them present only once. What these receptors recognize is not known. The sample consisted of CD4+ T cells from blood, cultured in vitro, taken after SARS-CoV-2 vaccination. These receptors all stem from a human donor who had recovered from COVID-19. Each CDR3 is given with its conserved first and last residue. A D gene is named only where the DNA matches it firmly. The listing skips clone size in some rows; elsewhere it reads once, few, many or a size class.

>.|TRBV7-9|TRBJ1-5|once
TGTGCCAGCAGTATCGGAGCGGGACAAAATCAGCCCCAGCATTTT
CASSIGAGQNQPQHF
>.|TRBV19|TRBJ1-5|.
TGTGCCAGTAGTACCGACAGAATAGGGTGGAATCAGCCCCAGCATTTT
CASSTDRIGWNQPQHF
>.|TRBV7-2|TRBJ2-5|.
TGTGCCAGCAGTTCCTGGGAGGAGACCCAGTACTTC
CASSSWEETQYF
>.|TRBV20-1|TRBJ2-3|.
TGCAGTGCTAGAGAGGCAGAGAGCACAGATACGCAGTATTTT
CSAREAESTDTQYF
>TRBD1|TRBV6-5|TRBJ1-3|few
TGTGCCAGCAGTTGGCGGGACAGCGGAAACACCATATATTTT
CASSWRDSGNTIYF
>.|TRBV29-1|TRBJ2-5|few
TGCAGCGTCCGGGCCCTCGGCGGCCAAGAGACCCAGTACTTC
CSVRALGGQETQYF
>TRBD2|TRBV20-1|TRBJ2-1|.
TGCAGTGCTAGAGCGGTTCTTAGCGGGAGGCCTGGCAATGAGCAGTTCTTC
CSARAVLSGRPGNEQFF
>TRBD2|TRBV7-7|TRBJ2-5|.
TGTGCCAGCAGCTCTTCCCTCCGTGCTAGCGGGAGCGGGGAGACCCAGTACTTC
CASSSSLRASGSGETQYF
>.|TRBV7-3|TRBJ2-2|few
TGTGCCAGCAGCCAGAGGGTTTTTGGTGACGGGGAGCTGTTTTTT
CASSQRVFGDGELFF
>.|TRBV10-3|TRBJ2-7|.
TGTGCCATCAGTGAGGGACTGGCAGACTACGAGCAGTACTTC
CAISEGLADYEQYF
>.|TRBV12-3/TRBV12-4|TRBJ2-1|few
TGTGCCAGCAGTACCGGGACCGACAATGAGCAGTTCTTC
CASSTGTDNEQFF
>.|TRBV7-2|TRBJ1-3|few
TGTGCCAGCAGCTACTCCCCTGATAGGACCATATATTTT
CASSYSPDRTIYF
>.|TRBV6-5|TRBJ2-3|.
TGTGCCAGCAGTTCACGGGGTAGCACAGATACGCAGTATTTT
CASSSRGSTDTQYF
>TRBD2|TRBV6-4|TRBJ2-1|.
TGTGCCAGCAGTGACTCGTCTAGCGGGATTGATGAGCAGTTCTTC
CASSDSSSGIDEQFF
>.|TRBV20-1|TRBJ2-1|.
TGCAGTGCTAGAGTGGCGGGTACCTCCTACAATGAGCAGTTCTTC
CSARVAGTSYNEQFF
>.|TRBV21-1|TRBJ1-3|medium-sized
TGTGCCAGCAGCCCTCAGGACAGGGCGAACACCATATATTTT
CASSPQDRANTIYF
>.|TRBV10-3|TRBJ1-1|.
TGTGCCATCAGTGTAGGTGCGGGGAACACTGAAGCTTTCTTT
CAISVGAGNTEAFF
>.|TRBV20-1|TRBJ2-1|.
TGCAGTGCTAGTTTGTGGGCACCCAACAATGAGCAGTTCTTC
CSASLWAPNNEQFF